This T cell receptor beta chain was captured by sequencing in a study of cytomegalovirus exposure and HLA in healthy donors. Donors were nominally healthy when sampled, though unrecorded immune exposures were likely. With 60 Vbeta and 13 Jbeta primers, the PCR was carried out. Sequencing was performed with immunoSEQ multiplex PCR; in TCRdb, only in-frame clones are kept and a portion is missing. The profile shows roughly 80,000 clones, more than 75% of them singletons. The specimen was PBMCs. The source is a man aged 35-49 years in good health and CMV-seronegative.

The chain's CDR3 is CASSFASGNQPQHF. DNA of the CDR3: TGTGCCAGCAGCTTTGCTTCGGGGAATCAGCCCCAGCATTTT. The rearrangement joins TRBV7-2 to TRBJ1-5; no definite D call. V lost 3 bases and J lost 4, with 10 bases in between. CDR3 length equals 14 residues. Germline loops: CDR1 SGHTA, CDR2 FQGNSA.